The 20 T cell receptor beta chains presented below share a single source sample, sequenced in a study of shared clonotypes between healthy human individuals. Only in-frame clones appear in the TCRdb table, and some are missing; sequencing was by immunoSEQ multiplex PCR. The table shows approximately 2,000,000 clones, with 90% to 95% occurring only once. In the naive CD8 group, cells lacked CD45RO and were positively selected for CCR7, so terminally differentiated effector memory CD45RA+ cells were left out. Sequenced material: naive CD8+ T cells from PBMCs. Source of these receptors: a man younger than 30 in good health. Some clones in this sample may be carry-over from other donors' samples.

The CDR3 region is CASRPRPGQGNTGELFF. Written as DNA, the CDR3 is TGCGCCAGCAGACCGCGTCCGGGACAGGGGAACACCGGGGAGCTGTTTTTT. This rearrangement joins TRBV5-1 to TRBJ2-2; 9 nucleotides match TRBD1. The CDR3 loop spans 17 amino acids. The junction had 9 bases not matched to a gene; V was cut back by 5 bases and J by 1 base. Germline CDR1 reads SGHRS; CDR2 reads YFSETQ.

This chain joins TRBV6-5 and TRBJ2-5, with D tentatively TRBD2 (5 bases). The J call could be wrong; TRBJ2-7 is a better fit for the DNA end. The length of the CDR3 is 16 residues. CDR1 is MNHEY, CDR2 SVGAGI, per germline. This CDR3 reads CASSYSRVPSSYEQYF. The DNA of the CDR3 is TGTGCCAGCAGTTACTCGAGGGTTCCCTCGTCATACGAGCAGTACTTC.

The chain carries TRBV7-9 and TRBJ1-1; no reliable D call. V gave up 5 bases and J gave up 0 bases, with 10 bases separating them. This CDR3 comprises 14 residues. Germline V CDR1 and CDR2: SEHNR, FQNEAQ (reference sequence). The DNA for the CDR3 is TGTGCCAGCAGCCGGAATACCTTGAACACTGAAGCTTTCTTT. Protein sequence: CASSRNTLNTEAFF.

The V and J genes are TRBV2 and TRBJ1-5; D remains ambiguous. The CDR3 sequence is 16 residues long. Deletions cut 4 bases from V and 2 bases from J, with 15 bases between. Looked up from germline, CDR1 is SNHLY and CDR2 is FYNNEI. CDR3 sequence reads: CASSAQQGSGNQPQHF. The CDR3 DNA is TGTGCCAGCAGTGCTCAACAAGGTTCTGGCAATCAGCCCCAGCATTTT.

CDR3 coding DNA: TGTGCCAGCAGCGAAACAGGGGGCGGCACTGAAGCTTTCTTT. It translates to CASSETGGGTEAFF. The chain is built from TRBV21-1 and TRBJ1-1; the table's TRBD1 call for D was not verified on the DNA. TRBV21-1 is termed a pseudogene. This CDR3 has 14 residues.

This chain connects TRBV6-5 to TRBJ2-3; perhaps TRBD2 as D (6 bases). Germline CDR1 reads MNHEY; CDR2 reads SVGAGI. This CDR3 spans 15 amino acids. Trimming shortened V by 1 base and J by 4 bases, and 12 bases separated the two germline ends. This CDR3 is CASSYWGVRADTQYF. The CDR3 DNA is TGTGCCAGCAGTTACTGGGGGGTTCGGGCAGATACGCAGTATTTT.

This CDR3 is CASSPKREINQPQHF. The CDR3 region has the DNA TGTGCCAGCAGCCCGAAGCGAGAAATCAATCAGCCCCAGCATTTT. V gene TRBV27 combines with J gene TRBJ1-5, with D hard to call. The CDR3 sequence is 15 residues long. CDR1 is MNHEY, CDR2 SMNVEV, per germline (reference sequence). Trimming left V 6 bases short and J 3 bases short, with 15 bases between.

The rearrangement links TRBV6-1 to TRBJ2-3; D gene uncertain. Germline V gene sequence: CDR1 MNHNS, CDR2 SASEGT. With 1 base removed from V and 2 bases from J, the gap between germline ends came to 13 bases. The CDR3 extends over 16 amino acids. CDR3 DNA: TGTGCCAGCAGTGAAGTTGATCGGTTATACACAGATACGCAGTATTTT. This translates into CASSEVDRLYTDTQYF.

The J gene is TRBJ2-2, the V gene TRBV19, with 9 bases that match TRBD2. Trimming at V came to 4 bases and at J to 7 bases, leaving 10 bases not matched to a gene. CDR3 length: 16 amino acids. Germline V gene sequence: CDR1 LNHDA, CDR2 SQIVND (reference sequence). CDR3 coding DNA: TGTGCCAGTAGTACCCCGAATGTAGCGGGAGTCGGGGAGCTGTTTTTT. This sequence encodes CASSTPNVAGVGELFF. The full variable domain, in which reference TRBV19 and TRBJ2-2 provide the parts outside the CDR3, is DGGITQSPKYLFRKEGQNVTLSCEQNLNHDAMYWYRQDPGQGLRLIYYSQIVNDFQKGDIAEGYSVSREKKESFPLTVTSAQKNPTAFYLCASSTPNVAGVGELFFGEGSRLTVL.

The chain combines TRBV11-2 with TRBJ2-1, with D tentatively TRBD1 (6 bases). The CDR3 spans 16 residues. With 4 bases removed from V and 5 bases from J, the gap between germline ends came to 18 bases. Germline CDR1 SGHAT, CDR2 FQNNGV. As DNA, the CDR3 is TGTGCCAGCAGCTCATTGCCCGGGACACGACACAATGAGCAGTTCTTC. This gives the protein CASSSLPGTRHNEQFF.

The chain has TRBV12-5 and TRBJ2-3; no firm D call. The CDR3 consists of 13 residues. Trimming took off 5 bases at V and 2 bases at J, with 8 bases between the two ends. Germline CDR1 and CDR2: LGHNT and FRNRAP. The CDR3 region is CASGNDITDTQYF. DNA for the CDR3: TGTGCTAGTGGTAACGACATCACAGATACGCAGTATTTT. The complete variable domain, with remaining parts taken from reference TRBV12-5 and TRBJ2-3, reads DARVTQTPRHKVTEMGQEVTMRCQPILGHNTVFWYRQTMMQGLELLAYFRNRAPLDDSGMPKDRFSAEMPDATLATLKIQPSEPRDSAVYFCASGNDITDTQYFGPGTRLTVL.

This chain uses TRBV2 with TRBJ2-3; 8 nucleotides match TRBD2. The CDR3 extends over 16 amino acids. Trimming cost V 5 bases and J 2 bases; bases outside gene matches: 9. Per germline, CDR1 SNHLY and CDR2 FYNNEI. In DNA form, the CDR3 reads TGTGCCAGCAGTTCTGAGCGGGAGTCCCCCACAGATACGCAGTATTTT. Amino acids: CASSSERESPTDTQYF.

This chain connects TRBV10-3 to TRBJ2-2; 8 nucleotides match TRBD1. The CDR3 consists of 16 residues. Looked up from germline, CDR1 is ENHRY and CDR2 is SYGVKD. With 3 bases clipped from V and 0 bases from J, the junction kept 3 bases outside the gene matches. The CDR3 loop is CAISDPGQANTGELFF. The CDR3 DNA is TGTGCCATCAGTGACCCGGGACAGGCGAACACCGGGGAGCTGTTTTTT.

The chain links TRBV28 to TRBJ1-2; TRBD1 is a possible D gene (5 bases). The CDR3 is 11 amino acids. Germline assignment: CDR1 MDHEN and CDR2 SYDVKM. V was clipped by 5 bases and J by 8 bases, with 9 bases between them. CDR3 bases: TGTGCCAGCAGTCGAGAGGGGGGCTACACCTTC. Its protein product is CASSREGGYTF.

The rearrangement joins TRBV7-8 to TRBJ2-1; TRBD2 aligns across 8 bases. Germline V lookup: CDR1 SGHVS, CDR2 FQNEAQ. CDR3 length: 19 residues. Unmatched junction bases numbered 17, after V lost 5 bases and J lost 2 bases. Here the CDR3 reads CASSHQLAGKDWAYNEQFF. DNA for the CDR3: TGTGCCAGCAGCCACCAGCTAGCGGGTAAGGATTGGGCCTACAATGAGCAGTTCTTC.

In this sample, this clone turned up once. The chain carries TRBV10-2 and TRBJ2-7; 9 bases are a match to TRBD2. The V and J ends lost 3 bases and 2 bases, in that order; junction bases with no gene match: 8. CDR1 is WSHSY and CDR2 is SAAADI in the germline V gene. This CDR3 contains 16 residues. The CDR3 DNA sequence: TGCGCCAGCAGTGAAGTCGGTAGCGGGAGCGCCTACGAGCAGTACTTC. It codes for CASSEVGSGSAYEQYF.

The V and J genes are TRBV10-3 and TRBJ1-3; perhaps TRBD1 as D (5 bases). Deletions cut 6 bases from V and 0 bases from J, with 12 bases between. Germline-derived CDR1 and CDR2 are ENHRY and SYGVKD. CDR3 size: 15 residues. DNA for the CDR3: TGTGCCATCAGCCGTGACAGCCACTCTGGAAACACCATATATTTT. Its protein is CAISRDSHSGNTIYF.

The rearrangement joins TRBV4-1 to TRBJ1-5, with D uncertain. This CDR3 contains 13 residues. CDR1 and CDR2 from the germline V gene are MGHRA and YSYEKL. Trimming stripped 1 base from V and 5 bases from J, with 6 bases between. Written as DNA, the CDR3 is TGCGCCAGCAGCCAAGCCAGATATCAGCCCCAGCATTTT. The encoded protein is CASSQARYQPQHF.

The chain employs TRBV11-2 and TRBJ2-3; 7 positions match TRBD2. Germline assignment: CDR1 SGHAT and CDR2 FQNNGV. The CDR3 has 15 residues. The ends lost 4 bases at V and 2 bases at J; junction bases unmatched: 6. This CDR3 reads CASSSVGGNTDTQYF. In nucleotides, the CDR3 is TGTGCCAGCAGCTCCGTCGGGGGGAACACAGATACGCAGTATTTT.

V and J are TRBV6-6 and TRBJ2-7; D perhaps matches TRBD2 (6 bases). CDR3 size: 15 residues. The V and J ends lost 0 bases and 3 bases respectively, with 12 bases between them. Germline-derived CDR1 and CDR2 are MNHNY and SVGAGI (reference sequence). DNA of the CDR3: TGTGCCAGCAGTTACTCGCTGGGACTCCTCTACGAGCAGTACTTC. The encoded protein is CASSYSLGLLYEQYF.